What follows are 29 T cell receptor beta chains derived from one specimen sequenced in a study of T cell responses to AZD1222 COVID-19 vaccine. Sequencing used immunoSEQ multiplex PCR; TCRdb keeps in-frame clones, though not all of them. The sample consists of roughly 55,000 clones, roughly 87% of them appearing once. The specimen was peripheral blood, collected on day 0 of AZD1222 vaccination. These receptor sequences come from an adult in good health.

The rearrangement uses TRBV2 and TRBJ1-5; D uncertain. Trimming removed 7 bases at V and 9 bases at J, with 10 bases between. There are 11 residues in the CDR3. Germline V gene lookup returns CDR1 SNHLY and CDR2 FYNNEI. CDR3 protein: CASKQSGPQHF. Written as DNA, the CDR3 is TGTGCCAGCAAACAATCCGGGCCCCAGCATTTT.

The chain links TRBV30 to TRBJ2-7; the D is unclear. Trimming left V 2 bases short and J 0 bases short, with 8 bases between. The germline V gene encodes CDR1 GTSNPN and CDR2 SVGIG (reference sequence). The CDR3 contains 13 residues. The chain's CDR3 is CAWSLGISYEQYF. CDR3 sequence (DNA): TGTGCCTGGAGTCTGGGTATCTCCTACGAGCAGTACTTC. Full variable domain (rest looked up from reference TRBV30 and TRBJ2-7): SQTIHQWPATLVQPVGSPLSLECTVEGTSNPNLYWYRQAAGRGLQLLFYSVGIGQISSEVPQNLSASRPQDRQFILSSKKLLLSDSGFYLCAWSLGISYEQYFGPGTRLTVT.

This chain joins TRBV12-3 or TRBV12-4 and TRBJ1-6; D not certain. V shed 8 bases and J shed 4 bases, with 9 bases lying between them. This CDR3 is built from 13 residues. The CDR3 DNA reads as TGTGCCAGCGGGCCCGGATATAATTCACCCCTCCACTTT. Translated: CASGPGYNSPLHF.

The chain combines TRBV7-2 with TRBJ2-3; 15 bases fit TRBD2. Trimming cost V 1 base and J 0 bases; bases outside gene matches: 2. There are 18 residues in the CDR3. Germline assignment: CDR1 SGHTA and CDR2 FQGNSA. For the CDR3, the DNA is TGTGCCAGCAGCTTAGTGGGACTAGCGGGGGGAAGCACAGATACGCAGTATTTT. Amino acid sequence: CASSLVGLAGGSTDTQYF.

This chain connects TRBV10-2 to TRBJ2-1; D is undetermined. The length of the CDR3 is 15 residues. V was trimmed by 3 bases and J by 0 bases, leaving 9 bases between them. CDR1 is WSHSY and CDR2 is SAAADI in the germline V gene. The CDR3 sequence: CASSDRVRSYNEQFF. The CDR3 DNA follows: TGCGCCAGCAGTGACCGGGTCCGCTCCTACAATGAGCAGTTCTTC.

The chain recombines TRBV19 with TRBJ1-3; D might be TRBD1 (5 bases). CDR1 is LNHDA and CDR2 is SQIVND in the germline V gene (reference sequence). Trimming shortened V by 6 bases and J by 0 bases, and 12 bases separated the two germline ends. The CDR3 is 15 amino acids. The CDR3 sequence is CASRQDGPSGNTIYF. CDR3 in DNA: TGTGCCAGTAGACAGGACGGACCCTCTGGAAACACCATATATTTT.

This rearrangement joins TRBV7-9 to TRBJ2-2; a possible D gene is TRBD2 (5 bases). V was pared by 2 bases and J by 4 bases, with 23 bases between. Germline CDR1 is SEHNR and CDR2 is FQNEAQ (reference sequence). The CDR3 runs 19 residues. Written as DNA, the CDR3 is TGTGCCAGCAGCTTAACTTCCCTCGGGCGGGCAGGCCCCACCGGGGAGCTGTTTTTT. This gives the protein CASSLTSLGRAGPTGELFF.

The chain is built from TRBV3-1 (or the pseudogene TRBV3-2) and TRBJ1-3; 7 nucleotides line up with TRBD1. The CDR3 length is 16 residues. V shed 4 bases, J shed 4 bases, and the junction held 10 bases outside the gene matches. CDR1 and CDR2 from the germline V gene are LGHDT and YNNKEL (reference sequence). The chain's CDR3 is CASSPTGTDGGNTIYF. The DNA for the CDR3 is TGTGCCAGCAGCCCGACCGGGACAGACGGGGGAAACACCATATATTTT.

This chain joins TRBV18 and TRBJ2-1, with D tentatively TRBD1 (6 bases). V dropped 2 bases and J dropped 2 bases, with 13 bases sitting between them. CDR1 and CDR2 (germline): KGHSH, LQKENI. This CDR3 spans 16 amino acids. CDR3 in amino acids: CASSPFRDTPYNEQFF. The DNA for the CDR3 is TGTGCCAGCTCACCATTCCGGGACACACCCTACAATGAGCAGTTCTTC. Variable domain in full (rest from reference TRBV18 and TRBJ2-1): NAGVMQNPRHLVRRRGQEARLRCSPMKGHSHVYWYRQLPEEGLKFMVYLQKENIIDESGMPKERFSAEFPKEGPSILRIQQVVRGDSAAYFCASSPFRDTPYNEQFFGPGTRLTVL.

The V gene is TRBV19, the J gene TRBJ1-6, with 9 bases identical to TRBD1. Trimming removed 6 bases from V and 6 bases from J; junction bases left unmatched: 12. Germline assignment: CDR1 LNHDA and CDR2 SQIVND (reference sequence). CDR3 size: 17 residues. CDR3 loop: CASSATPGTGRNSPLHF. CDR3 bases: TGTGCCAGTAGCGCGACCCCCGGGACAGGGCGTAATTCACCCCTCCACTTT.

The rearrangement joins TRBV6-1 to TRBJ2-5; D is undetermined. The CDR3 runs 14 residues. The germline gives CDR1 MNHNS, CDR2 SASEGT. Trimming left V 0 bases short and J 2 bases short, with 7 bases between. In nucleotides, the CDR3 is TGTGCCAGCAGTGAAGCTGGCAGGCAAGAGACCCAGTACTTC. It is translated as CASSEAGRQETQYF.

This chain connects TRBV6-4 to TRBJ2-1; no clear D gene. The CDR3 totals 14 residues. Germline V lookup: CDR1 MRHNA, CDR2 SNTAGT. V was clipped by 4 bases and J by 0 bases, with 7 bases between them. This chain's CDR3 is CASSVYSSYNEQFF. CDR3 coding DNA: TGTGCCAGCAGTGTGTACAGCTCCTACAATGAGCAGTTCTTC.

The CDR3 spells CATSRDVGKDTQYF. In DNA, the CDR3 is TGTGCCACCAGCAGAGATGTCGGGAAGGATACGCAGTATTTT. The rearrangement joins TRBV15 to TRBJ2-3, with D tentatively TRBD2 (5 bases). The V gene lost 0 bases and the J gene lost 6 bases, with 10 bases spanning the gap. Germline-derived CDR1 and CDR2 are LNHNV and YYDKDF (reference sequence). This CDR3 contains 14 residues.

The gene calls are TRBV5-1 and TRBJ2-3; the D is unclear. The V end lost 1 base, the J end lost 0 bases, and 9 bases lay between the germline ends. The CDR3 covers 15 residues. Germline assignment: CDR1 SGHRS and CDR2 YFSETQ. The DNA for the CDR3 is TGCGCCAGCAGCTTGCAGGAACCTAGCACAGATACGCAGTATTTT. Encoded protein: CASSLQEPSTDTQYF.

By its share, this clone is medium-sized. The V call is TRBV29-1, the J call TRBJ1-1; no firm D call. The CDR3 runs to 10 residues. V dropped 4 bases and J dropped 9 bases, with 9 bases sitting between them. CDR1 and CDR2 from the germline V gene are SQVTM and ANQGSEA. CDR3: CSVVGKQAFF. For the CDR3, the DNA is TGCAGCGTTGTAGGGAAACAAGCTTTCTTT.

This clone was seen once. This rearrangement joins TRBV6-6 to TRBJ2-7; weak D call: TRBD1 (6 bases). The CDR3 length is 15 residues. With 2 bases removed from V and 3 bases from J, the gap between germline ends came to 14 bases. Germline V gene data show CDR1 as MNHNY and CDR2 as SVGAGI (reference sequence). CDR3 sequence reads: CASSYGDNSIYEQYF. The CDR3, as DNA: TGTGCCAGCAGTTACGGGGACAACTCAATCTACGAGCAGTACTTC.

This clone was seen only a few times. The chain is built from TRBV14 and TRBJ2-1; no clear D. V shed 3 bases and J shed 6 bases, with 15 bases lying between them. Germline V gene lookup returns CDR1 SGHDN and CDR2 FVKESK. There are 15 residues in the CDR3. CDR3 DNA: TGTGCCAGCAGCCATTTCGGAGCAGGTACCAATGAGCAGTTCTTC. This codes for CASSHFGAGTNEQFF.

The chain employs TRBV28 and TRBJ1-5, with TRBD1 as a possible D gene (6 bases). Between the trimmed V and J ends, which lost 6 bases and 2 bases, there was a span of 11 bases. The CDR3 is made up of 14 amino acids. Germline values: CDR1 MDHEN, CDR2 SYDVKM. As DNA, the CDR3 is TGTGCCAGCAGAAACGCAGGGGGCAATCAGCCCCAGCATTTT. Translating it yields CASRNAGGNQPQHF.

The rearrangement uses TRBV19 and TRBJ1-1, with 10 bases fitting TRBD1. The V segment lost 3 bases and the J segment 7 bases; nucleotides outside the gene matches: 2. The CDR3 loop spans 13 amino acids. From germline, CDR1 is LNHDA and CDR2 SQIVND (reference sequence). The CDR3 spells CASSIGQGGEAFF. In DNA, the CDR3 is TGTGCCAGTAGTATCGGACAGGGGGGTGAAGCTTTCTTT.

This rearrangement joins TRBV5-4 to TRBJ2-7; TRBD2 matches at 7 bases. In germline, CDR1 is SGHNT, CDR2 YYREEE (reference sequence). The length of the CDR3 is 13 residues. V lost 4 bases and J lost 5; bases outside the gene matches: 6. Here the CDR3 reads CASSTGLPNEQYF. DNA for the CDR3: TGTGCCAGCAGCACGGGACTACCGAACGAGCAGTACTTC.

This clone was picked up a small number of times. This chain joins TRBV18 and TRBJ2-1; D is possibly TRBD2 (6 bases). The CDR3 is 16 amino acids. The ends were cut back, 3 bases at V and 1 base at J, with 13 bases in the middle. Germline-derived CDR1 and CDR2 are KGHSH and LQKENI. CDR3 amino acids: CASSPPGGGSYNEQFF. DNA of the CDR3: TGTGCCAGCTCACCGCCCGGGGGTGGGTCCTACAATGAGCAGTTCTTC.

The chain is built from TRBV28 and TRBJ1-5, with D maybe TRBD1 (6 bases). V gave up 6 bases and J gave up 2 bases, with 14 bases separating them. The CDR3 loop spans 15 amino acids. Germline lookup yields CDR1 MDHEN and CDR2 SYDVKM. In nucleotides, the CDR3 is TGTGCCAGCAGGCCAGGGGCCTGGGGCAATCAGCCCCAGCATTTT. It translates to CASRPGAWGNQPQHF.

The V and J genes are TRBV6-5 and TRBJ1-1, with a possible D match to TRBD1 (5 bases). The CDR3 extends over 14 amino acids. V was pared by 6 bases and J by 1 base, with 12 bases between. Germline loops: CDR1 MNHEY, CDR2 SVGAGI. The CDR3 loop is CASSASGGNTEAFF. In DNA, the CDR3 is TGTGCCAGCAGCGCGTCGGGGGGGAACACTGAAGCTTTCTTT.

The chain employs TRBV7-7 and TRBJ2-3; the D is unclear. The CDR3 runs 15 residues. The germline V and J ends were trimmed by 1 base and 1 base, with 9 bases remaining between them. The germline CDR1 and CDR2 sequences are SSHAT and FNYEAQ (reference sequence). Here the CDR3 reads CASSLGGLGTDTQYF. As DNA, the CDR3 is TGTGCCAGCAGCTTAGGGGGATTGGGCACAGATACGCAGTATTTT.

The chain combines TRBV7-2 with TRBJ1-1; a possible D gene is TRBD1 (5 bases). With 1 base removed from V and 1 base from J, the gap between germline ends came to 7 bases. This CDR3 has 14 residues. Per germline, CDR1 SGHTA and CDR2 FQGNSA. Here the CDR3 reads CASSLERGNTEAFF. CDR3 coding DNA: TGTGCCAGCAGCTTAGAGAGGGGGAACACTGAAGCTTTCTTT.

The rearrangement joins TRBV6-1 to TRBJ2-3; D is perhaps TRBD1 (6 bases). The CDR3 covers 14 residues. V lost 1 base and J 4 bases, leaving 9 bases between the germline ends. The germline gives CDR1 MNHNS, CDR2 SASEGT. CDR3 in DNA: TGTGCCAGCAGTGAAGTGGGGGCTCCAGATACGCAGTATTTT. Protein product: CASSEVGAPDTQYF.

The chain has TRBV2 and TRBJ2-7; D may be TRBD1 or TRBD2 (5 bases each). The CDR3 is made up of 15 amino acids. V was cut by 6 bases and J by 5 bases, with 20 bases left in between. Germline CDR1 reads SNHLY; CDR2 reads FYNNEI. CDR3 coding DNA: TGTGCCAGCAGAGACCGGGACGCCCTTTTCCACGAGCAGTACTTC. The encoded protein is CASRDRDALFHEQYF.

V usage is TRBV9 and J usage is TRBJ1-5; no clear D. The CDR3 length is 15 residues. Germline V gene data show CDR1 as SGDLS and CDR2 as YYNGEE. Trimming pared 2 bases from V and 0 bases from J, leaving 9 bases between. CDR3 nucleotides: TGTGCCAGCAGCGTCGGCTCTTATAGCAATCAGCCCCAGCATTTT. Its translation is CASSVGSYSNQPQHF.

J is TRBJ2-7 and V is TRBV24-1, with D hard to call. CDR3 length: 13 residues. The V gene's germline CDR1 is KGHDR and CDR2 SFDVKD. The germline V and J ends were trimmed by 1 base and 4 bases, with 7 bases remaining between them. As DNA, the CDR3 is TGTGCCACCAGTGATTTAGAGAGTTACGAGCAGTACTTC. Encoded protein: CATSDLESYEQYF.